This passage covers 18 T cell receptor beta chains from one sample sequenced in a study of T cell changes during pregnancy in multiple sclerosis (dated by TCRdb to between 2017 and 2020). The library came from the immunoSEQ multiplex PCR assay. TCRdb mirrors the immuneACCESS table, restricted to in-frame sequences. Some clones are absent from its copies; in checked studies, under half trace to an unresolved V gene, and the reason for the others is unknown. A total of 75,000 to 100,000 clones appear in this sample, 90% of them only once. Of the sample, around 0.79% is held by the ten largest clones. Specimen: peripheral blood, collected in the second trimester of pregnancy. The source of these receptors is a female donor in good health, enrolled as a control in a pregnancy study.

This chain joins TRBV27 and TRBJ2-1, with D possibly matching TRBD2 (6 bases). This CDR3 contains 17 residues. Trimming removed 0 bases from V and 1 base from J, with 13 bases in between. Germline V gene sequence: CDR1 MNHEY, CDR2 SMNVEV (reference sequence). The CDR3 sequence is CASSLSKASASYNEQFF. CDR3 DNA sequence: TGTGCCAGCAGTTTATCGAAAGCTAGCGCGTCCTACAATGAGCAGTTCTTC.

The rearrangement links TRBV7-9 to TRBJ2-7, with a weak D call TRBD1 (6 bases). Germline V lookup: CDR1 SEHNR, CDR2 FQNEAQ (reference sequence). Deletions cut 4 bases from V and 2 bases from J, with 15 bases between. This CDR3 region has 15 residues. Here the CDR3 reads CASSSGHLNPYEQYF. CDR3 coding DNA: TGTGCCAGCAGCTCGGGACACCTAAACCCCTACGAGCAGTACTTC.

This chain joins TRBV27 and TRBJ2-3; tentatively, D is TRBD1 (5 bases). CDR3 length: 17 amino acids. The germline gives CDR1 MNHEY, CDR2 SMNVEV (reference sequence). V lost 6 bases and J lost 1, with 20 bases in between. CDR3 nucleotide sequence: TGTGCCAGCAGAGCGACCGCGACTGGGGCGGGCACAGATACGCAGTATTTT. It yields the protein CASRATATGAGTDTQYF.

The chain has TRBV7-9 and TRBJ2-7; 9 bases are shared with TRBD1. The CDR3 loop spans 14 amino acids. V trimming: 5 bases; J trimming: 5 bases; junction bases outside the gene matches: 7. CDR1 and CDR2 from the germline V gene are SEHNR and FQNEAQ (reference sequence). The CDR3 DNA follows: TGTGCCAGCAGCCGTCCCGGGACAGGGAACGAGCAGTACTTC. Translation gives CASSRPGTGNEQYF.

This clone was observed once. This chain connects TRBV9 to TRBJ1-5, with 7 positions matching TRBD1. Germline lookup yields CDR1 SGDLS and CDR2 YYNGEE. V gave up 3 bases and J gave up 6 bases; unmatched junction bases: 6. CDR3 length: 14 amino acids. The CDR3 reads CASSAGTGAQPQHF. The CDR3 coding sequence is TGTGCCAGCAGCGCCGGAACAGGGGCTCAGCCCCAGCATTTT.

The V and J genes are TRBV7-9 and TRBJ2-2, with D unclear. From germline, CDR1 is SEHNR and CDR2 FQNEAQ (reference sequence). V was pared by 1 base and J by 7 bases, with 7 bases between. The CDR3 sequence is 13 residues long. CDR3 DNA sequence: TGTGCCAGCAGCTTAGTGATCAGCGGGGAGCTGTTTTTT. Translating gives CASSLVISGELFF.

The chain couples TRBV5-6 to TRBJ1-5; 9 bases line up with TRBD1. J lost 4 bases, V lost 4 bases, and 15 bases had no gene match. Germline V CDR1 and CDR2: SGHDT, YYEEEE. This CDR3 contains 18 residues. CDR3 in DNA: TGTGCCAGCAGCCGTTATTTAATGGGACAGGGCGGTAATCAGCCCCAGCATTTT. Protein: CASSRYLMGQGGNQPQHF.

The V and J genes are TRBV2 and TRBJ1-5; 9 bases map to TRBD1. Trimming removed 4 bases from V and 4 bases from J; junction bases left unmatched: 5. Germline V gives CDR1 SNHLY, CDR2 FYNNEI. This CDR3 contains 15 residues. Here the CDR3 reads CASSVGTGNNQPQHF. CDR3 bases: TGTGCCAGCAGTGTCGGGACAGGGAATAATCAGCCCCAGCATTTT.

This rearrangement joins TRBV5-1 to TRBJ2-5; D may be TRBD2 (5 bases). V was clipped by 4 bases and J by 2 bases, with 21 bases between them. The germline V gene encodes CDR1 SGHRS and CDR2 YFSETQ. This CDR3 comprises 17 residues. CDR3 DNA sequence: TGCGCCAGCAGCCCCCACGGACTCGACTCTCCTCAAGAGACCCAGTACTTC. Translation: CASSPHGLDSPQETQYF.

J is TRBJ1-2 and V is TRBV14; a weak D match, TRBD1 (6 bases). This CDR3 region has 15 residues. From germline, CDR1 is SGHDN and CDR2 FVKESK. Deletions cut 5 bases from V and 5 bases from J, with 18 bases between. The CDR3 is CASSRGIDSSYGYTF. CDR3 DNA sequence: TGTGCCAGCAGCAGGGGGATAGACAGCTCGTATGGCTACACCTTC.

V and J are TRBV6-1 and TRBJ2-4; 7 nucleotides line up with TRBD2. Per the germline V gene, CDR1 is MNHNS and CDR2 is SASEGT. CDR3 length: 17 amino acids. V lost 1 base to trimming and J lost 2 bases; unmatched junction nucleotides: 8. The CDR3 here is CASSEVGGENSKNIQYF. DNA for the CDR3: TGTGCCAGCAGTGAAGTGGGAGGGGAAAACTCCAAAAACATTCAGTACTTC.

This sequence joins TRBV4-2 and TRBJ1-1, with D possibly being TRBD1 (6 bases). The CDR3 loop spans 15 amino acids. CDR1 and CDR2 (germline): LGHNA, YNFKEQ. Trimming pared 3 bases from V and 2 bases from J, leaving 13 bases between. The CDR3 sequence: CASSQIQGKNTEAFF. CDR3 coding DNA: TGTGCCAGCAGCCAGATACAGGGCAAAAACACTGAAGCTTTCTTT.

The chain joins TRBV30 to TRBJ1-2; no definite D call. This CDR3 spans 11 amino acids. V gave up 5 bases and J gave up 1 base, with 5 bases separating them. CDR1 is GTSNPN, CDR2 SVGIG, per germline (reference sequence). CDR3 residues: CAWASNYGYTF. As DNA, the CDR3 is TGTGCCTGGGCGAGTAACTATGGCTACACCTTC.

The rearrangement uses TRBV11-2 and TRBJ1-1; D perhaps matches TRBD1 (5 bases). The CDR3 has 11 amino acids. V gave up 2 bases and J gave up 8 bases, with 6 bases separating them. CDR1 and CDR2 (germline): SGHAT, FQNNGV. CDR3: CASSLWTEAFF. The CDR3 nucleotides read TGTGCCAGCAGCTTATGGACAGAAGCTTTCTTT. Looking up the rest from reference TRBV11-2 and TRBJ1-1 gives the full variable domain: EAGVAQSPRYKIIEKRQSVAFWCNPISGHATLYWYQQILGQGPKLLIQFQNNGVVDDSQLPKDRFSAERLKGVDSTLKIQPAKLEDSAVYLCASSLWTEAFFGQGTRLTVV.

V gene TRBV30 combines with J gene TRBJ1-6; D call uncertain. The germline gives CDR1 GTSNPN, CDR2 SVGIG (reference sequence). The CDR3 has 13 amino acids. Between the trimmed V and J ends, which lost 3 bases and 8 bases, there was a span of 11 bases. The CDR3 DNA is TGTGCCTGGAGGGAATACGGGGATTCACCCCTCCACTTT. This translates into CAWREYGDSPLHF.

The V call is TRBV15, the J call TRBJ2-1; the D gene is possibly TRBD1 (5 bases). Germline CDR1 and CDR2: LNHNV and YYDKDF (reference sequence). The CDR3 length is 13 residues. V dropped 9 bases and J dropped 8 bases, with 17 bases sitting between them. In nucleotides, the CDR3 is TGTGCCACAGGGAATCTGGGCAGGGATGAGCAGTTCTTC. It encodes CATGNLGRDEQFF.

The gene calls are TRBV9 and TRBJ1-6, with TRBD1 matching over 7 bases. The CDR3 contains 17 residues. Germline values: CDR1 SGDLS, CDR2 YYNGEE. V dropped 6 bases and J dropped 6; count of bases not matched to a gene: 15. The CDR3 spells CASTKGAGGAANSPLHF. The DNA of the CDR3 is TGTGCCAGCACCAAGGGGGCAGGGGGTGCAGCTAATTCACCCCTCCACTTT.

This chain uses TRBV18 with TRBJ2-1; TRBD1 matches 11 bases. Germline V CDR1 and CDR2: KGHSH, LQKENI. Trimming took 1 base from V and 4 from J; bases not matched to a gene: 3. This CDR3 contains 16 residues. In DNA, the CDR3 is TGTGCCAGCTCACCACAAGGGACAGGGGGGTACAATGAGCAGTTCTTC. Translation gives CASSPQGTGGYNEQFF.